A single sample is the source of the 16 T cell receptor beta chains below, sequenced in a study of CD8 T cells in ankylosing spondylitis. Via MiXCR, TCRdb re-called the 5' RACE reads, giving one row per CDR3 protein. The data show under 950,000 distinct CDR3 sequences, under 20% seen once. The study's findings and limits: It appeared that ankylosing spondylitis blood was characterized by a TCR beta motif of 8 or 9 highly homologous variants.

The antigens of these receptors remain unknown. Sample: blood, either unsorted or a sorted T cell fraction (not recorded which). The source of these receptors is a male donor with ankylosing spondylitis.

This clonotype was observed a handful of times. V is TRBV30 and J is TRBJ1-2; D may be TRBD1 (5 bases). In germline, CDR1 is GTSNPN, CDR2 SVGIG (reference sequence). The CDR3 covers 12 residues. Trimming removed 1 base at V and 6 bases at J, with 9 bases between. As DNA, the CDR3 is TGTGCCTGGAGTGGCAGGGTGAATGGCTACACCTTC. As protein: CAWSGRVNGYTF.

The chain is built from TRBV28 and TRBJ1-4; no reliable D call. Germline assignment: CDR1 MDHEN and CDR2 SYDVKM. This CDR3 contains 15 residues. The V end was cut by 6 bases, the J end by 2 bases, with 13 bases between. CDR3 region: CASSYSVGTNEKLFF. Here the CDR3 DNA reads TGTGCCAGCAGCTATAGTGTAGGGACTAATGAAAAACTGTTTTTT. Based on the CDR3 plus reference TRBV28 and TRBJ1-4, the full variable domain is DVKVTQSSRYLVKRTGEKVFLECVQDMDHENMFWYRQDPGLGLRLIYFSYDVKMKEKGDIPEGYSVSREKKERFSLILESASTNQTSMYLCASSYSVGTNEKLFFGSGTQLSVL.

The chain joins TRBV3-1 to TRBJ1-3; 9 positions match TRBD1. Germline V lookup: CDR1 LGHDT, CDR2 YNNKEL (reference sequence). With 5 bases clipped from V and 1 base from J, the junction kept 6 bases outside the gene matches. CDR3 length equals 16 residues. In nucleotides, the CDR3 is TGTGCCAGCAGCGACCGGGACAGGGATTCTGGAAACACCATATATTTT. Translating gives CASSDRDRDSGNTIYF.

As DNA, the CDR3 is TGTGCCAGCATTCTAAAGGGGGGGCCGCCCACCGGGGAGCTGTTTTTT. As protein: CASILKGGPPTGELFF. The V gene is TRBV2, the J gene TRBJ2-2, with a possible D match to TRBD2 (7 bases). Deletions cut 7 bases from V and 4 bases from J, with 19 bases between. CDR1 is SNHLY, CDR2 FYNNEI, per germline. The CDR3 is made up of 16 amino acids.

This chain uses TRBV25-1 with TRBJ1-2, with D hard to call. The CDR3 sequence is 16 residues long. Germline V gene lookup returns CDR1 MGHDK and CDR2 SYGVNS. V lost 6 bases, J lost 8 bases, and 25 bases lay in between. The CDR3 DNA sequence: TGTGCCAGCAGCCCTGTCGGGGAAAGCGCCAGGCCAGGCTACACCTTC. It encodes CASSPVGESARPGYTF.

This clonotype occurred a few times. The V gene is TRBV7-9, the J gene TRBJ2-7; unclear D gene. This CDR3 comprises 15 residues. The germline CDR1 and CDR2 sequences are SEHNR and FQNEAQ (reference sequence). Trimming took 5 bases from V and 12 from J, leaving 26 bases between them. CDR3 coding DNA: TGTGCCAGCAGCCATTCTCAAGGCCTCCTCACAAGTGCGTACTTC. Translation: CASSHSQGLLTSAYF.

This chain joins TRBV6-1 and TRBJ2-7, with 7 bases identical to TRBD1. With V trimmed by 8 bases and J by 2 bases, 9 bases remained unmatched. The CDR3 loop spans 14 amino acids. Germline V CDR1 and CDR2: MNHNS, SASEGT. CDR3 protein: CASLAFTGAYEQYF. In DNA form, the CDR3 reads TGTGCCAGCCTGGCCTTTACAGGGGCCTACGAGCAGTACTTC.

This clonotype has at least ten counts. The chain combines TRBV29-1 with TRBJ2-3, with 11 bases identical to TRBD1. CDR3 length equals 12 residues. In germline, CDR1 is SQVTM, CDR2 ANQGSEA. J gave up 4 bases and V 8 bases, and 2 bases lay outside the gene matches. CDR3 nucleotides: TGCAGCATGGGACAGGGGGCAGATACGCAGTATTTT. This encodes CSMGQGADTQYF.

The chain links TRBV20-1 to TRBJ1-4; D is undetermined. V lost 1 base and J 0 bases, leaving 9 bases between the germline ends. Germline V gene sequence: CDR1 DFQATT, CDR2 SNEGSKA (reference sequence). CDR3 length equals 15 residues. The CDR3 region is CSARVHLATNEKLFF. CDR3 bases: TGCAGTGCTAGAGTGCATCTCGCAACTAATGAAAAACTGTTTTTT.

This clonotype was found a few times. The V call is TRBV10-3, the J call TRBJ1-2, with D unresolved. V was shortened by 4 bases and J by 3 bases, with 12 bases between the two germline ends. The CDR3 is made up of 14 amino acids. Germline CDR1 reads ENHRY; CDR2 reads SYGVKD. The CDR3 bases are TGTGCCATCAGTGGGCAGCCGGGCTACTATGGCTACACCTTC. This codes for CAISGQPGYYGYTF.

V is TRBV5-1 and J is TRBJ2-7, with D possibly being TRBD2 (6 bases). In germline, CDR1 is SGHRS, CDR2 YFSETQ. The length of the CDR3 is 14 residues. With 5 bases removed from V and 6 bases from J, the gap between germline ends came to 18 bases. This chain's CDR3 is CASRPGRWGGEQYF. In nucleotides, the CDR3 is TGCGCCAGCAGGCCAGGGCGCTGGGGAGGCGAGCAGTACTTC.

This clonotype was observed at least ten times. This chain joins TRBV7-9 and TRBJ2-3, with D possibly being TRBD1 (6 bases). V gave up 1 base and J gave up 4 bases, with 9 bases separating them. Per the germline V gene, CDR1 is SEHNR and CDR2 is FQNEAQ (reference sequence). The CDR3 runs 14 residues. CDR3 bases: TGTGCCAGCAGCTTAGTGGGGGCTCCAGATACGCAGTATTTT. Translating gives CASSLVGAPDTQYF.

This clonotype was detected a few times. The chain joins TRBV4-1 to TRBJ2-1, with a weak D call TRBD2 (7 bases). CDR3 length: 18 amino acids. Germline-derived CDR1 and CDR2 are MGHRA and YSYEKL. Trimming stripped 0 bases from V and 5 bases from J, with 20 bases between. This chain's CDR3 is CASSQDRGARRANNEQFF. The CDR3, as DNA: TGCGCCAGCAGCCAAGATCGGGGGGCGCGGCGAGCCAACAATGAGCAGTTCTTC.

This clonotype came up a few times. J is TRBJ1-2 and V is TRBV6-6, with D perhaps TRBD1 (5 bases). Trimming cost V 1 base and J 4 bases, with 7 bases left between them. Germline values: CDR1 MNHNY, CDR2 SVGAGI (reference sequence). CDR3 length equals 13 residues. The CDR3 reads CASSYWGSYGYTF. The CDR3 region has the DNA TGTGCCAGCAGTTACTGGGGGTCCTATGGCTACACCTTC.

The rearrangement links TRBV5-1 to TRBJ2-3; 9 positions agree with TRBD1. The germline V gene encodes CDR1 SGHRS and CDR2 YFSETQ. The CDR3 runs to 14 residues. Trimming cost V 4 bases and J 6 bases; bases outside gene matches: 6. The CDR3 loop reads CASSGDRVFDTQYF. The CDR3 bases are TGCGCCAGCAGCGGGGACAGGGTTTTTGATACGCAGTATTTT.

This clonotype was found many times. This chain links TRBV12-3 or TRBV12-4 with TRBJ1-1; D gene ambiguous. V dropped 3 bases and J dropped 3 bases, with 2 bases sitting between them. This CDR3 region has 11 residues. CDR3 sequence reads: CASSFYTEAFF. The CDR3 nucleotides are TGTGCCAGCAGTTTCTACACTGAAGCTTTCTTT.